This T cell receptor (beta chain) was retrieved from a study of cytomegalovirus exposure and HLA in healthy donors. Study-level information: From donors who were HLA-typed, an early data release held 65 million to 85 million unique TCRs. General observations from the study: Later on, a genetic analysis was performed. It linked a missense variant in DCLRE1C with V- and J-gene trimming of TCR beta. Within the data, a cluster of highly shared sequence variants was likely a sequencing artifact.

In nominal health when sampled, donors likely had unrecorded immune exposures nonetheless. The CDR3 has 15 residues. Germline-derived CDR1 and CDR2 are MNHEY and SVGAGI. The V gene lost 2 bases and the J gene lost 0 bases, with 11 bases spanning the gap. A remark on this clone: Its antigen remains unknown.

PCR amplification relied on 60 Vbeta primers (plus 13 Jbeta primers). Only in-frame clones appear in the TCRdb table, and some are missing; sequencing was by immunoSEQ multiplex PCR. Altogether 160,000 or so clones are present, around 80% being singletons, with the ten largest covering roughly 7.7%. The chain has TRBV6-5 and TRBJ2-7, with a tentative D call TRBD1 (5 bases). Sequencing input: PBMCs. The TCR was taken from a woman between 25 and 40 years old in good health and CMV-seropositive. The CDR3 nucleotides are TGTGCCAGCAGTTACCTGGACACGGGCTCCTACGAGCAGTACTTC. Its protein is CASSYLDTGSYEQYF.